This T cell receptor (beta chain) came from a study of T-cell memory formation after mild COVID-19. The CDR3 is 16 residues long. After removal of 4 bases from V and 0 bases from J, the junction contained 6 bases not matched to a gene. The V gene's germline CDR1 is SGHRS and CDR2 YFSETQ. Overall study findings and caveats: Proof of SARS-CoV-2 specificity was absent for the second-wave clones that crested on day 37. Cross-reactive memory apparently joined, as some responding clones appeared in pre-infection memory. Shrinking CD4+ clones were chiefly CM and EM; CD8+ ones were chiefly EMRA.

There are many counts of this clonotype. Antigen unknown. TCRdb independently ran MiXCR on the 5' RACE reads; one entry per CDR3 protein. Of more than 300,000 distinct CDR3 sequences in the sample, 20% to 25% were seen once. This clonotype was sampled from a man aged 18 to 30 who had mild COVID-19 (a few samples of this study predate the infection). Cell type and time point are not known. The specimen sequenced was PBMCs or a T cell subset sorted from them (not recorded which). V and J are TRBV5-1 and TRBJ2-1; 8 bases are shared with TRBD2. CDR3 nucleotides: TGCGCCAGCAGCCCGGTAGCGGGAAGCTCCTACAATGAGCAGTTCTTC. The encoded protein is CASSPVAGSSYNEQFF.